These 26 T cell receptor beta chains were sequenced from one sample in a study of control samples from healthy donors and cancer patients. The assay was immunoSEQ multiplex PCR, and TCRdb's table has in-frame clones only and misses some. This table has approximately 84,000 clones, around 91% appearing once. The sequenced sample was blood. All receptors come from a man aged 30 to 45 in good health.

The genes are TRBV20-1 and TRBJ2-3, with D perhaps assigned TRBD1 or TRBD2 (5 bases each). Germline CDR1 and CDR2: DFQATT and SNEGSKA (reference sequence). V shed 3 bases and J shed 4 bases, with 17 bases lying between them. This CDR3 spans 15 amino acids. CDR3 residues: CSASSGQGRADTQYF. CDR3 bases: TGCAGTGCTAGTTCAGGGCAGGGACGAGCAGATACGCAGTATTTT.

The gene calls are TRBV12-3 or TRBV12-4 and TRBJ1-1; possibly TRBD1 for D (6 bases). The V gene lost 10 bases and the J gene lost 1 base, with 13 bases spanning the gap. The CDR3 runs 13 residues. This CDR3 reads CATEKGENTEAFF. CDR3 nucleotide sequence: TGTGCCACCGAGAAGGGGGAGAACACTGAAGCTTTCTTT.

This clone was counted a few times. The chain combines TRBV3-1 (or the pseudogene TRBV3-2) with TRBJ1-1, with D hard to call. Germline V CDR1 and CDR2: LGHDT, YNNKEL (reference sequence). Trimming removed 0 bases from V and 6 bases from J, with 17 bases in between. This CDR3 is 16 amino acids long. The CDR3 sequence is CASSQDQVEGVSEAFF. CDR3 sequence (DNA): TGTGCCAGCAGCCAAGACCAGGTGGAAGGTGTCTCTGAAGCTTTCTTT.

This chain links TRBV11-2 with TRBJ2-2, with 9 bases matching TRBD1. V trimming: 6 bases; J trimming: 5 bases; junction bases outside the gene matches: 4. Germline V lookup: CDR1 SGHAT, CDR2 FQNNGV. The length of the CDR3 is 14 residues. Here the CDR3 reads CASSRDRVTGELFF. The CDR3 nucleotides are TGTGCCAGCAGTAGGGACAGGGTAACCGGGGAGCTGTTTTTT.

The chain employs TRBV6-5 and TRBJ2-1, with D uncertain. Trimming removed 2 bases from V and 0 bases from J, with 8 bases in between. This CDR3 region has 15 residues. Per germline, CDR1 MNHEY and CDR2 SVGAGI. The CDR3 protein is CASSYERHSYNEQFF. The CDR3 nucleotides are TGTGCCAGCAGTTACGAGAGACACTCCTACAATGAGCAGTTCTTC.

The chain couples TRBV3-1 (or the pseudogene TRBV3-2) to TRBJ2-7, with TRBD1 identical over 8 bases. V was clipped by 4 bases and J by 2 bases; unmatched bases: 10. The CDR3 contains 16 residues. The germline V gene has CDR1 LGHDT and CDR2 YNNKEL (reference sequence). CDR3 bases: TGTGCCAGCAGCCCCCTTATAGCAGGGGGCACCTACGAGCAGTACTTC. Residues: CASSPLIAGGTYEQYF.

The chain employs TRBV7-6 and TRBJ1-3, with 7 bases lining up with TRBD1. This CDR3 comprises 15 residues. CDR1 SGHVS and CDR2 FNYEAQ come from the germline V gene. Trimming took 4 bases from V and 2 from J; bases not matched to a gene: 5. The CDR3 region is CASSSRDSPGNTIYF. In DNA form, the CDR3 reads TGTGCCAGCAGCTCTCGGGACAGCCCTGGAAACACCATATATTTT.

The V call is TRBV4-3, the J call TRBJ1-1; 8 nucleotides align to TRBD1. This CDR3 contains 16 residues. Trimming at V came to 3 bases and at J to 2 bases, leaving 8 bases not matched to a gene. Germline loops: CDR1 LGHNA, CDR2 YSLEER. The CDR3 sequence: CASSQDPQGGNTEAFF. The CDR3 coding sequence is TGCGCCAGCAGCCAGGACCCACAGGGGGGTAACACTGAAGCTTTCTTT.

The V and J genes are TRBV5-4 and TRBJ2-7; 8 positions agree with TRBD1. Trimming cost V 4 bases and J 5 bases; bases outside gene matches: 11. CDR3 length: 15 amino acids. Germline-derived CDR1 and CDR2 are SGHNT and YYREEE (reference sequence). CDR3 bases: TGTGCCAGCAGCCTACCCACCCAGGGGGCGGACGAGCAGTACTTC. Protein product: CASSLPTQGADEQYF.

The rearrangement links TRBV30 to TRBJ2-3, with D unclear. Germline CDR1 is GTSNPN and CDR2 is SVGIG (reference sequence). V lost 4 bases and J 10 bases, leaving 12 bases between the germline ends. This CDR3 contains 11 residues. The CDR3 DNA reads TGTGCCTGGAAAAGGCAGGCATCGCAGTATTTT. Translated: CAWKRQASQYF. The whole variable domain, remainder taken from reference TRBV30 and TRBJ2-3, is SQTIHQWPATLVQPVGSPLSLECTVEGTSNPNLYWYRQAAGRGLQLLFYSVGIGQISSEVPQNLSASRPQDRQFILSSKKLLLSDSGFYLCAWKRQASQYFGPGTRLTVL.

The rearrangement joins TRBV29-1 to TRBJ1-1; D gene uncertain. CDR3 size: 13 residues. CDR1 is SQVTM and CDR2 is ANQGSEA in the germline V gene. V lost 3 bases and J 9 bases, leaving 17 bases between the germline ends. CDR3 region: CSVDGRAWRKAFF. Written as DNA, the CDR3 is TGCAGCGTTGATGGCCGGGCTTGGAGAAAAGCTTTCTTT.

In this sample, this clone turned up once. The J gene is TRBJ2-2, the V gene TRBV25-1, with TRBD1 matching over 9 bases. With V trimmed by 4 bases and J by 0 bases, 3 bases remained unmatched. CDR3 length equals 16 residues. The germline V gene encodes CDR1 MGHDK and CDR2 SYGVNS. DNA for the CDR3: TGTGCCAGCAGTGGGCGGGACAGGGCGAACACCGGGGAGCTGTTTTTT. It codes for CASSGRDRANTGELFF.

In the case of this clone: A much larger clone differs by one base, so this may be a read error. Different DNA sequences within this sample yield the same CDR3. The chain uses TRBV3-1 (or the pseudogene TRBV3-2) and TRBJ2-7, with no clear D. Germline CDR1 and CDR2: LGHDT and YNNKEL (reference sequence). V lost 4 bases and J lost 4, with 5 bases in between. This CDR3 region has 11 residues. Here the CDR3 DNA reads TGTGCCAGCAGCCGCTCTTACGAGCAGTACTTC. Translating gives CASSRSYEQYF.

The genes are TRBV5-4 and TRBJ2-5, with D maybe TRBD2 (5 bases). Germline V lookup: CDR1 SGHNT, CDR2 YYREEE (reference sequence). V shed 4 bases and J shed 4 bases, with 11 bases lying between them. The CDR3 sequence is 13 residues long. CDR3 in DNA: TGTGCCAGCAGCCCCCCCCGGGGAGAGACCCAGTACTTC. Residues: CASSPPRGETQYF.

The CDR3 sequence: CASSPRQDRRAEAFF. CDR3 nucleotides: TGTGCCAGCTCACCACGACAGGACCGCAGGGCTGAAGCTTTCTTT. The chain couples TRBV18 to TRBJ1-1, with D maybe TRBD1 (6 bases). CDR1 and CDR2 (germline): KGHSH, LQKENI. Trimming stripped 1 base from V and 6 bases from J, with 15 bases between. CDR3 length: 15 amino acids.

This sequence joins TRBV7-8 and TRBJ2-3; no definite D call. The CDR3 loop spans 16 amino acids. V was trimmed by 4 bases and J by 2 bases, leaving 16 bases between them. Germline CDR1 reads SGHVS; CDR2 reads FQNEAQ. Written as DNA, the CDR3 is TGTGCCAGCAGCTCCGATTGGGCAGGAAACACAGATACGCAGTATTTT. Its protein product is CASSSDWAGNTDTQYF.

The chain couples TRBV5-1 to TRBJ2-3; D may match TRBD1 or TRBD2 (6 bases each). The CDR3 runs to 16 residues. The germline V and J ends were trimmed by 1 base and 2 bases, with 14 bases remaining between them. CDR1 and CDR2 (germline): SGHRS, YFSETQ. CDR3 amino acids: CASSLIGGQPTDTQYF. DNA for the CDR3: TGCGCCAGCAGCTTGATTGGGGGGCAGCCCACAGATACGCAGTATTTT.

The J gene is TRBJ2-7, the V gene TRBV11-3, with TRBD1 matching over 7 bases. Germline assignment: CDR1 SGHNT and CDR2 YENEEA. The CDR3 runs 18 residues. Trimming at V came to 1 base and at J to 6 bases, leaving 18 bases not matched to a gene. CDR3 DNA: TGTGCCAGCAGCTTAGTACCAGGGGGACCGTTAACCGTTGGCGAGCAGTACTTC. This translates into CASSLVPGGPLTVGEQYF. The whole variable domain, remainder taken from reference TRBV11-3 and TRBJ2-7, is EAGVVQSPRYKIIEKKQPVAFWCNPISGHNTLYWYLQNLGQGPELLIRYENEEAVDDSQLPKDRFSAERLKGVDSTLKIQPAELGDSAVYLCASSLVPGGPLTVGEQYFGPGTRLTVT.

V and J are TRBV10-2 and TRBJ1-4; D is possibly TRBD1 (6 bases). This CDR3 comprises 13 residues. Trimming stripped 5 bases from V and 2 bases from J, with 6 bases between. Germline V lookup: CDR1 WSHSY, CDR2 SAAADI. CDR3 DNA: TGCGCCAGCAGTAGGGGGACTAATGAAAAACTGTTTTTT. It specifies CASSRGTNEKLFF.

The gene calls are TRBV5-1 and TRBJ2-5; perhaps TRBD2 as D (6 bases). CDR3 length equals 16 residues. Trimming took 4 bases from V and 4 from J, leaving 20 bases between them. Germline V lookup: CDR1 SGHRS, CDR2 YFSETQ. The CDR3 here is CASSPARWGEGETQYF. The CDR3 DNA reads TGCGCCAGCAGCCCGGCAAGATGGGGGGAAGGAGAGACCCAGTACTTC.

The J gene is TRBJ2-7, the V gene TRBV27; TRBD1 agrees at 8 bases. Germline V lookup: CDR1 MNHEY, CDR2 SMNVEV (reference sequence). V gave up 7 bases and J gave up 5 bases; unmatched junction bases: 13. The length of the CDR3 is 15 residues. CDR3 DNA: TGTGCCAGCAAGGCAGGGGGCCCCAAAGGACACGAGCAGTACTTC. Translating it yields CASKAGGPKGHEQYF.

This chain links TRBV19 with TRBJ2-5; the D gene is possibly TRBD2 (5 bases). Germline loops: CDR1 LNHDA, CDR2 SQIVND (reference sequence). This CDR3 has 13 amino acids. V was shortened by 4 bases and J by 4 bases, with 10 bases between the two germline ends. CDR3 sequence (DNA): TGTGCCAGTAGTACACCACTAGGAGAGACCCAGTACTTC. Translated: CASSTPLGETQYF.

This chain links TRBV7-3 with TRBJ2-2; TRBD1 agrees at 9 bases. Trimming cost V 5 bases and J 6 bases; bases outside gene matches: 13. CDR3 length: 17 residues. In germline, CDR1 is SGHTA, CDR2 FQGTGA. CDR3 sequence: CASSLKPSGTGPGELFF. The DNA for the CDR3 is TGTGCCAGCAGCCTTAAACCCTCCGGGACAGGGCCCGGGGAGCTGTTTTTT.

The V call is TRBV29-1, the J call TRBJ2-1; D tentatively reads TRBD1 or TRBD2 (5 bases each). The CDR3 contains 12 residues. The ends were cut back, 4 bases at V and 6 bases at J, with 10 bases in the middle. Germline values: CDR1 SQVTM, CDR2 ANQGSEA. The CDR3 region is CSVVRGGNEQFF. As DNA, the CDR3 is TGCAGCGTTGTGAGGGGCGGCAATGAGCAGTTCTTC.

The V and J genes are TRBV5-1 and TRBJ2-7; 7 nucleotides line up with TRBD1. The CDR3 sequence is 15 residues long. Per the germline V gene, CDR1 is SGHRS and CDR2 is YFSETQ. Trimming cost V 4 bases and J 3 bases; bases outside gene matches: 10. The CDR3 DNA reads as TGCGCCAGCAGCCGTGGAGACAGGGCGAACTACGAGCAGTACTTC. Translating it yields CASSRGDRANYEQYF.

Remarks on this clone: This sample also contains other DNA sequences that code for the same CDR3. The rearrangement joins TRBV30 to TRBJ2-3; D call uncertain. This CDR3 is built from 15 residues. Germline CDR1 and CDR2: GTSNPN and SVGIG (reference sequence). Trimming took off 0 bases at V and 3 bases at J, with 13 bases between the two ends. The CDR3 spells CAWSVTLISTDTQYF. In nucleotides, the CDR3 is TGTGCCTGGAGTGTAACTTTGATTAGTACAGATACGCAGTATTTT.